This TCR beta chain was sequenced in a study of control samples from healthy donors and cancer patients. Some clones are missing from TCRdb's copy, which holds only in-frame ones; the method was immunoSEQ multiplex PCR. The data show about 120,000 clones, 70% to 90% seen once. CDR1 and CDR2 (germline): SGHVS, FQNEAQ. The CDR3 sequence is 14 residues long. V was clipped by 1 base and J by 9 bases; unmatched bases: 5. The sequencing input was blood. This receptor was identified in a woman in her sixties or seventies in good health. The rearrangement links TRBV7-8 to TRBJ2-5, with 10 bases matching TRBD2. The CDR3: CASSLEAGGRSQYF. The DNA of the CDR3 is TGTGCCAGCAGCTTAGAAGCGGGGGGGAGGTCCCAGTACTTC. Full variable domain (missing parts from reference TRBV7-8 and TRBJ2-5): GAGVSQSPRYKVAKRGQDVALRCDPISGHVSLFWYQQALGQGPEFLTYFQNEAQLDKSGLPSDRFFAERPEGSVSTLKIQRTQQEDSAVYLCASSLEAGGRSQYFGPGTRLLVL.